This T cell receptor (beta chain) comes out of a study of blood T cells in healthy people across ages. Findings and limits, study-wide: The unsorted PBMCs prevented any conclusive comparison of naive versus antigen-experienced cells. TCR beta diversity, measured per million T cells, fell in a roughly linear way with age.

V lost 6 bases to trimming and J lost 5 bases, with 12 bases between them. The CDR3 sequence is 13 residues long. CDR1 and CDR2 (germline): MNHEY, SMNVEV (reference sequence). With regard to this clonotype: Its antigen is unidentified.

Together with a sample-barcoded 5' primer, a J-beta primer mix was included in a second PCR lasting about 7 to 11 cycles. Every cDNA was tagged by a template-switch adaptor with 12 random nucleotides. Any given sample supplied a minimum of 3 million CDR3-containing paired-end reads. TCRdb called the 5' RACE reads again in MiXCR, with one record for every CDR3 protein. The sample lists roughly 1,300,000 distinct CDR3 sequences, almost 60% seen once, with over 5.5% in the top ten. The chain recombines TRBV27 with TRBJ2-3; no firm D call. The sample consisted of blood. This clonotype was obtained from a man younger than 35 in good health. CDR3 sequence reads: CASRDHQRDTQYF. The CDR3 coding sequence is TGTGCCAGCAGAGACCACCAGCGAGATACGCAGTATTTT.